These 13 T cell receptor beta chains share one sample of origin, sequenced in a study of control samples from healthy donors and cancer patients. Some clones are missing from TCRdb's copy, which holds only in-frame ones; the method was immunoSEQ multiplex PCR. Of about 120,000 clones in the sample, more than 75% are singletons; the top ten hold approximately 2.2%. The sample consisted of blood. These TCRs come from a woman in her seventies in good health.

This chain uses TRBV15 with TRBJ2-1; TRBD2 matches 12 bases. The germline V gene encodes CDR1 LNHNV and CDR2 YYDKDF (reference sequence). With 3 bases clipped from V and 7 bases from J, the junction kept 4 bases outside the gene matches. The CDR3 loop spans 15 amino acids. The CDR3 here is CATSSPSGGVNEQFF. The DNA for the CDR3 is TGTGCCACCAGCAGTCCTAGCGGGGGGGTTAATGAGCAGTTCTTC.

This chain links TRBV5-8 with TRBJ1-5; maybe TRBD1 (5 bases). This CDR3 is 15 amino acids long. Trimming removed 4 bases at V and 2 bases at J, with 13 bases between. Germline CDR1 reads SGHTS; CDR2 reads YDEGEE. CDR3 protein: CASSRGGGGNQPQHF. The CDR3 DNA follows: TGTGCCAGCAGCCGGGGGGGAGGCGGCAATCAGCCCCAGCATTTT.

The chain is built from TRBV9 and TRBJ1-3; no definite D call. The V end was cut by 4 bases, the J end by 0 bases, with 8 bases between. The CDR3 runs 14 residues. The germline V gene encodes CDR1 SGDLS and CDR2 YYNGEE. The CDR3 spells CASSIGSSGNTIYF. In DNA, the CDR3 is TGTGCCAGCAGCATTGGGTCCTCTGGAAACACCATATATTTT. The full variable domain, its missing parts supplied by reference TRBV9 and TRBJ1-3, is DSGVTQTPKHLITATGQRVTLRCSPRSGDLSVYWYQQSLDQGLQFLIQYYNGEERAKGNILERFSAQQFPDLHSELNLSSLELGDSALYFCASSIGSSGNTIYFGEGSWLTVV.

This clone was detected only once. CDR3 sequence (DNA): TGTGCCAGCAGAGCAGGGAGCGAGGACGAGCAGTACTTC. Translation gives CASRAGSEDEQYF. The chain uses TRBV21-1 and TRBJ2-7. TRBV21-1 is labeled a pseudogene. This CDR3 contains 13 residues.

V usage is TRBV24-1 and J usage is TRBJ2-7; TRBD1 aligns across 8 bases. V shed 4 bases, J shed 5 bases, and the junction held 9 bases outside the gene matches. In germline, CDR1 is KGHDR, CDR2 SFDVKD. The CDR3 has 15 amino acids. The CDR3 coding sequence is TGTGCCACCAGTGACCCCGGACAGGGTGGTGACGAGCAGTACTTC. Its protein is CATSDPGQGGDEQYF.

This chain uses TRBV27 with TRBJ2-1, with 9 bases identical to TRBD2. The CDR3 consists of 15 residues. Germline CDR1 MNHEY, CDR2 SMNVEV (reference sequence). With V trimmed by 7 bases and J by 4 bases, 8 bases remained unmatched. The chain's CDR3 is CASTSAGGPYNEQFF. The CDR3 coding sequence is TGTGCCAGCACCTCGGCGGGGGGGCCATACAATGAGCAGTTCTTC.

The chain couples TRBV9 to TRBJ2-2, with 9 positions matching TRBD1. V was clipped by 4 bases and J by 9 bases; unmatched bases: 10. The length of the CDR3 is 15 residues. The germline gives CDR1 SGDLS, CDR2 YYNGEE. The CDR3 protein is CASSYGTGWAWELFF. DNA of the CDR3: TGTGCCAGCAGCTACGGGACAGGGTGGGCCTGGGAGCTGTTTTTT.

The chain is built from TRBV11-2 and TRBJ1-6, with 8 bases identical to TRBD1. Germline assignment: CDR1 SGHAT and CDR2 FQNNGV. The CDR3 has 16 residues. The V gene end was trimmed by 5 bases and the J gene end by 10 bases; junction bases not matched to a gene: 13. In DNA, the CDR3 is TGTGCCAGCAGCCCACGGGGTGGACAGGGTTACTCACCCCTCCACTTT. Encoded protein: CASSPRGGQGYSPLHF.

The V gene is TRBV25-1, the J gene TRBJ1-2; D is ambiguous. This CDR3 region has 15 residues. The germline V and J ends were trimmed by 0 bases and 4 bases, with 12 bases remaining between them. Germline-derived CDR1 and CDR2 are MGHDK and SYGVNS. As DNA, the CDR3 is TGTGCCAGCAGTGAATACGAGGGATCCAGCTATGGCTACACCTTC. Translating gives CASSEYEGSSYGYTF.

The V call is TRBV7-2, the J call TRBJ1-2, with D possibly matching TRBD1 (5 bases). CDR3 length: 14 amino acids. The V gene lost 5 bases and the J gene lost 7 bases, with 17 bases spanning the gap. Germline-derived CDR1 and CDR2 are SGHTA and FQGNSA. CDR3 amino acids: CASSPRGRALGYTF. DNA for the CDR3: TGTGCCAGCAGCCCGAGGGGACGAGCCCTTGGCTACACCTTC.

The chain links TRBV6-5 to TRBJ1-1; D is uncertain. V lost 5 bases, J lost 8 bases, and 21 bases lay in between. The CDR3 totals 15 residues. The germline V gene has CDR1 MNHEY and CDR2 SVGAGI. CDR3 in amino acids: CASSHRSGKGLEAFF. DNA for the CDR3: TGTGCCAGCAGTCACCGGAGCGGCAAAGGGCTAGAAGCTTTCTTT.

The chain links TRBV5-1 to TRBJ1-2; 9 bases are shared with TRBD1. The CDR3 contains 15 residues. The junction had 8 bases not matched to a gene; V was cut back by 4 bases and J by 4 bases. Germline V gene lookup returns CDR1 SGHRS and CDR2 YFSETQ. CDR3 residues: CASSENRGQGYGYTF. Written as DNA, the CDR3 is TGCGCCAGCAGCGAGAACAGGGGGCAGGGCTATGGCTACACCTTC.

The chain has TRBV2 and TRBJ2-5; 11 bases match TRBD1. Germline V gives CDR1 SNHLY, CDR2 FYNNEI. V gave up 6 bases and J gave up 7 bases; unmatched junction bases: 10. The CDR3 contains 15 residues. The DNA of the CDR3 is TGTGCCAGCAGGAGGGACAGGGGGATTGGTAGGACCCAGTACTTC. Encoded protein: CASRRDRGIGRTQYF. The full variable domain, rest sourced from reference TRBV2 and TRBJ2-5, is EPEVTQTPSHQVTQMGQEVILRCVPISNHLYFYWYRQILGQKVEFLVSFYNNEISEKSEIFDDQFSVERPDGSNFTLKIRSTKLEDSAMYFCASRRDRGIGRTQYFGPGTRLLVL.